Below, 12 T cell receptor beta chains from the same sample are listed, as sequenced in a study of CD8+ T cells in alopecia areata. Regarding treatment: oral pan-JAK inhibitor, 5-10 mg twice daily. cDNA reverse transcribed from extracted RNA served as the sequencing template. Profiled with immunoSEQ multiplex PCR; TCRdb holds only in-frame clones, not every one. The profile shows 200,000 to 250,000 clones, around two fifths of them singletons. Sequenced here: CD4+ T cells sorted from blood, sampled at roughly week 30, from a patient treated with tofacitinib. The receptor source for this set is a human donor with alopecia areata.

The genes are TRBV18 and TRBJ2-7; TRBD2 matches 15 bases. Germline CDR1 and CDR2: KGHSH and LQKENI. The V segment lost 1 base and the J segment 6 bases; nucleotides outside the gene matches: 1. The CDR3 contains 15 residues. CDR3 residues: CASSPQGLAGGEQYF. The CDR3 DNA is TGTGCCAGCTCACCACAGGGACTAGCGGGAGGCGAGCAGTACTTC.

This clone came up once. A much larger clone is a single base away; this may be a read error. At the DNA level, this CDR3 is encoded by other sequences in the same sample as well. This chain uses TRBV5-6 with TRBJ2-7; the D is unclear. The CDR3 length is 11 residues. Germline assignment: CDR1 SGHDT and CDR2 YYEEEE. Trimming took 0 bases from V and 4 from J, leaving 2 bases between them. The CDR3 protein is CASSLAYEQYF. The CDR3, as DNA: TGTGCCAGCAGCTTGGCTTACGAGCAGTACTTC.

The V call is TRBV4-2, the J call TRBJ2-7; the D is unclear. The length of the CDR3 is 14 residues. CDR1 and CDR2 from the germline V gene are LGHNA and YNFKEQ. V lost 0 bases and J 4 bases, leaving 10 bases between the germline ends. The DNA of the CDR3 is TGTGCCAGCAGCCAAGACGGAGAAAGATACGAGCAGTACTTC. It yields the protein CASSQDGERYEQYF.

The chain joins TRBV29-1 to TRBJ2-5, with 7 positions matching TRBD1. Judging by the DNA end, TRBJ2-7 fits better; the J call may be wrong. The CDR3 covers 13 residues. Germline V gene lookup returns CDR1 SQVTM and CDR2 ANQGSEA. CDR3 region: CSVSGTVTYEQYF. CDR3 coding DNA: TGCAGCGTCTCCGGGACAGTTACCTACGAGCAGTACTTC.

This clone was counted ten times or more. The chain is built from TRBV5-6 and TRBJ1-1; no clear D. In germline, CDR1 is SGHDT, CDR2 YYEEEE. V was trimmed by 3 bases and J by 1 base, leaving 13 bases between them. The CDR3 has 15 amino acids. DNA for the CDR3: TGTGCCAGCAGCTGGGAACAGAGGGAGAACACTGAAGCTTTCTTT. Its protein product is CASSWEQRENTEAFF.

This clone was picked up a small number of times. The chain links TRBV15 to TRBJ2-7; D not resolved. Germline CDR1 and CDR2: LNHNV and YYDKDF (reference sequence). The CDR3 extends over 18 amino acids. Trimming shortened V by 0 bases and J by 0 bases, and 18 bases separated the two germline ends. The CDR3: CATSRDSTGEGSSYEQYF. The CDR3 region has the DNA TGTGCCACCAGCAGAGATAGCACCGGTGAAGGAAGCTCCTACGAGCAGTACTTC.

This clone was counted between two and nine times. The gene calls are TRBV7-9 and TRBJ2-1, with D hard to call. Trimming removed 1 base from V and 6 bases from J, with 7 bases in between. The CDR3 consists of 13 residues. Germline lookup yields CDR1 SEHNR and CDR2 FQNEAQ (reference sequence). The DNA of the CDR3 is TGTGCCAGCAGCTTAGGGGAATCCAATGAGCAGTTCTTC. It specifies CASSLGESNEQFF.

The rearrangement links TRBV30 to TRBJ2-3, with a weak D call TRBD2 (7 bases). This CDR3 has 13 residues. The ends were cut back, 5 bases at V and 1 base at J, with 10 bases in the middle. From germline, CDR1 is GTSNPN and CDR2 SVGIG (reference sequence). In nucleotides, the CDR3 is TGTGCCTGGCAAGGGGGGGGCACAGATACGCAGTATTTT. Protein: CAWQGGGTDTQYF.

This chain joins TRBV25-1 and TRBJ2-5; 7 bases fit TRBD1. Per the germline V gene, CDR1 is MGHDK and CDR2 is SYGVNS. This CDR3 contains 16 residues. The J segment lost 2 bases and the V segment lost 1 base, leaving 7 bases of the junction unmatched. CDR3 DNA: TGTGCCAGCAGTGAATCTTTGGGCAGGGGGCAAGAGACCCAGTACTTC. Amino acid sequence: CASSESLGRGQETQYF. The whole variable domain, filled in from reference TRBV25-1 and TRBJ2-5, reads EADIYQTPRYLVIGTGKKITLECSQTMGHDKMYWYQQDPGMELHLIHYSYGVNSTEKGDLSSESTVSRIRTEHFPLTLESARPSHTSQYLCASSESLGRGQETQYFGPGTRLLVL.

This chain uses TRBV29-1 with TRBJ1-5; the match to TRBD1 covers 8 bases. CDR3 length: 12 residues. J lost 5 bases, V lost 6 bases, and 3 bases had no gene match. The germline gives CDR1 SQVTM, CDR2 ANQGSEA. CDR3 amino acids: CSVGQGDQPQHF. The CDR3 DNA reads as TGCAGCGTCGGACAGGGTGATCAGCCCCAGCATTTT.

J is TRBJ1-6 and V is TRBV27, with 9 bases identical to TRBD1. Looked up from germline, CDR1 is MNHEY and CDR2 is SMNVEV (reference sequence). Trimming at V came to 3 bases and at J to 7 bases, leaving 4 bases not matched to a gene. CDR3 length: 15 residues. The CDR3 here is CASSLVQGANSPLHF. In DNA form, the CDR3 reads TGTGCCAGCAGTTTGGTACAGGGGGCCAATTCACCCCTCCACTTT.

V is TRBV30 and J is TRBJ2-2, with D perhaps given as TRBD1 or TRBD2 (6 bases each). V gave up 2 bases and J gave up 5 bases, with 18 bases separating them. Germline CDR1 reads GTSNPN; CDR2 reads SVGIG (reference sequence). This CDR3 comprises 16 residues. This chain's CDR3 is CAWSPGHLGGTGELFF. The CDR3, as DNA: TGTGCCTGGAGTCCCGGTCACCTAGGGGGGACCGGGGAGCTGTTTTTT.